This passage covers 21 T cell receptor beta chains from one sample sequenced in a study of blood T cell repertoires in COVID-19. Libraries were prepared by immunoSEQ multiplex PCR; TCRdb keeps only in-frame clonotypes and omits some of them. The table lists tens of thousands of clones, approximately 84% of them singletons, with 14% in the top ten. Material for sequencing was peripheral blood. The receptor set was obtained from a man aged 70-80 years with acute or convalescent COVID-19.

The chain couples TRBV15 to TRBJ1-6; no clear D gene. The V gene's germline CDR1 is LNHNV and CDR2 YYDKDF (reference sequence). CDR3 length equals 13 residues. Deletions cut 6 bases from V and 6 bases from J, with 9 bases between. In nucleotides, the CDR3 is TGTGCCACCAGTGAAACAGTTAATTCACCCCTCCACTTT. It encodes CATSETVNSPLHF.

This chain connects TRBV3-1 (or the pseudogene TRBV3-2) to TRBJ2-7; 10 bases align to TRBD1. The germline V gene encodes CDR1 LGHDT and CDR2 YNNKEL (reference sequence). V shed 1 base, J shed 9 bases, and the junction held 3 bases outside the gene matches. The CDR3 has 13 residues. The CDR3 nucleotides are TGTGCCAGCAGCCAAGCCGGGACAGGGGTGCAGTACGTC. Its protein product is CASSQAGTGVQYV.

The chain is built from TRBV10-3 and TRBJ1-2; 7 nucleotides line up with TRBD1. The CDR3 is 13 amino acids. V gave up 10 bases and J gave up 7 bases; unmatched junction bases: 12. CDR1 and CDR2 (germline): ENHRY, SYGVKD. The CDR3 loop reads CATRDSDRRGYTF. CDR3 coding DNA: TGTGCCACTCGGGACAGCGATAGACGTGGCTACACCTTC.

CDR3 sequence reads: CASSYISGQGTSPLHF. The CDR3 coding sequence is TGTGCCAGCAGCTATATTTCGGGACAGGGTACTTCACCCCTCCACTTT. The chain joins TRBV7-9 to TRBJ1-6, with 9 bases fitting TRBD1. Germline CDR1 is SEHNR and CDR2 is FQNEAQ (reference sequence). V was clipped by 4 bases and J by 9 bases; unmatched bases: 10. The CDR3 consists of 16 residues.

The rearrangement joins TRBV6-2 or TRBV6-3 to TRBJ2-3; 7 bases match TRBD1. V lost 5 bases and J lost 2; bases outside the gene matches: 10. In germline, CDR1 is MNHEY, CDR2 SVGEGT. The CDR3 is made up of 16 amino acids. CDR3 nucleotides: TGTGCCAGCAGTAAGTACAGGGGTGCAGTCACAGATACGCAGTATTTT. This sequence encodes CASSKYRGAVTDTQYF.

The chain links TRBV15 to TRBJ2-6, with no clear D. CDR3 length: 14 amino acids. Trimming cost V 5 bases and J 1 base, with 6 bases left between them. In germline, CDR1 is LNHNV, CDR2 YYDKDF (reference sequence). CDR3 DNA sequence: TGTGCCACCAGCCCCATTTCTGGGGCCAACGTCCTGACTTTC. Amino acids: CATSPISGANVLTF.

This sequence joins TRBV18 and TRBJ2-2, with D perhaps matching TRBD2 (5 bases). Trimming pared 3 bases from V and 1 base from J, leaving 12 bases between. This CDR3 spans 16 amino acids. CDR1 is KGHSH, CDR2 LQKENI, per germline. The CDR3 bases are TGTGCCAGCTCACCCAGGCCAGGAGGGAACACCGGGGAGCTGTTTTTT. Amino acid sequence: CASSPRPGGNTGELFF.

This clone was counted only a few times. V and J are TRBV12-5 and TRBJ2-1, with 11 bases fitting TRBD2. Looked up from germline, CDR1 is LGHNT and CDR2 is FRNRAP. The CDR3 length is 17 residues. Trimming at V came to 1 base and at J to 3 bases, leaving 5 bases not matched to a gene. In DNA form, the CDR3 reads TGTGCTAGTGGTTTGGCTCATACTAGCGGGAGCTACAATGAGCAGTTCTTC. Translated: CASGLAHTSGSYNEQFF. The full variable domain, in which reference TRBV12-5 and TRBJ2-1 provide the parts outside the CDR3, is DARVTQTPRHKVTEMGQEVTMRCQPILGHNTVFWYRQTMMQGLELLAYFRNRAPLDDSGMPKDRFSAEMPDATLATLKIQPSEPRDSAVYFCASGLAHTSGSYNEQFFGPGTRLTVL.

The chain joins TRBV24-1 to TRBJ2-1, with a weak D call TRBD2 (7 bases). There are 16 residues in the CDR3. The ends were cut back, 3 bases at V and 5 bases at J, with 16 bases in the middle. CDR1 and CDR2 from the germline V gene are KGHDR and SFDVKD. CDR3 sequence: CATSDLEGGTHNEQFF. The CDR3, as DNA: TGTGCCACCAGTGATCTCGAGGGGGGGACCCACAATGAGCAGTTCTTC.

Notes on this clone: A read error may account for a junction end that differs from germline. The rearrangement links TRBV7-7 to TRBJ1-1; D is unclear. This CDR3 contains 13 residues. Germline CDR1 SSHAT, CDR2 FNYEAQ (reference sequence). The chain's CDR3 is CASSSGLNTEAFF. For the CDR3, the DNA is TGTGCTAGCAGCTCGGGGTTGAACACTGAAGCTTTCTTT. The entire variable domain, with the rest obtained from reference TRBV7-7 and TRBJ1-1, is as follows: GAGVSQSPRYKVTKRGQDVTLRCDPISSHATLYWYQQALGQGPEFLTYFNYEAQPDKSGLPSDRFSAERPEGSISTLTIQRTEQRDSAMYRCASSSGLNTEAFFGQGTRLTVV.

The chain links TRBV11-2 to TRBJ1-3; D call uncertain. This CDR3 is built from 15 residues. The V and J ends lost 1 base and 0 bases respectively, with 7 bases between them. Germline V gene lookup returns CDR1 SGHAT and CDR2 FQNNGV. The CDR3, as DNA: TGTGCCAGCAGCTTAGCGAGTTACTCTGGAAACACCATATATTTT. Translated, it gives CASSLASYSGNTIYF. The complete variable domain, with remaining parts taken from reference TRBV11-2 and TRBJ1-3, reads EAGVAQSPRYKIIEKRQSVAFWCNPISGHATLYWYQQILGQGPKLLIQFQNNGVVDDSQLPKDRFSAERLKGVDSTLKIQPAKLEDSAVYLCASSLASYSGNTIYFGEGSWLTVV.

The CDR3 nucleotides read TGTGCCAGCAGCCAACGGCTAGCGGGAGTGCAGTTCTTC. Encoded protein: CASSQRLAGVQFF. The chain is built from TRBV4-2 and TRBJ2-1; 10 bases map to TRBD2. Per the germline V gene, CDR1 is LGHNA and CDR2 is YNFKEQ. Germline trimming cut 2 bases from V and 12 bases from J; bases unmatched to any gene: 4. The CDR3 totals 13 residues.

This chain joins TRBV2 and TRBJ1-5; D is undetermined. V was cut by 5 bases and J by 7 bases, with 12 bases left in between. The CDR3 has 13 residues. Germline lookup yields CDR1 SNHLY and CDR2 FYNNEI. CDR3 sequence: CASSFSGDQPQHF. The CDR3 DNA follows: TGTGCCAGCAGTTTTTCAGGCGACCAGCCCCAGCATTTT.

This clone appeared once. This chain links TRBV5-5 with TRBJ2-5; 8 positions agree with TRBD1. This CDR3 has 16 amino acids. Germline V gene data show CDR1 as SGHKS and CDR2 as YYEKEE (reference sequence). The V segment lost 0 bases and the J segment 5 bases; nucleotides outside the gene matches: 9. CDR3: CASSLGGQGTWETQYF. CDR3 nucleotides: TGTGCCAGCAGCTTGGGAGGACAGGGTACGTGGGAGACCCAGTACTTC.

This chain links TRBV6-4 with TRBJ1-1; no definite D call. The CDR3 runs 12 residues. V was cut by 6 bases and J by 11 bases, with 16 bases left in between. Germline V CDR1 and CDR2: MRHNA, SNTAGT. The CDR3, as DNA: TGTGCCAGCAGCCGCGAGGATCCGTCGGCTTTCTTT. Translated: CASSREDPSAFF.

A single count supports this clone. The chain links TRBV5-6 to TRBJ1-2, with no clear D. V shed 4 bases and J shed 8 bases, with 18 bases lying between them. Germline V gives CDR1 SGHDT, CDR2 YYEEEE. The CDR3 length is 14 residues. CDR3 region: CASSRRWSEWGYTF. The CDR3 DNA sequence: TGTGCCAGCAGCCGGAGGTGGTCGGAGTGGGGCTACACCTTC.

The gene calls are TRBV29-1 and TRBJ2-5; 7 bases map to TRBD1. This CDR3 is built from 12 residues. Germline values: CDR1 SQVTM, CDR2 ANQGSEA. V trimming: 5 bases; J trimming: 5 bases; junction bases outside the gene matches: 5. The CDR3 region has the DNA TGCAGCGTTACATGGACAGGCGAGACCCAGTACTTC. It specifies CSVTWTGETQYF.

This clone has a handful of counts. The rearrangement links TRBV2 to TRBJ1-3; the D is unclear. V dropped 5 bases and J dropped 4 bases, with 6 bases sitting between them. CDR3 length: 12 amino acids. CDR1 is SNHLY, CDR2 FYNNEI, per germline. CDR3 DNA: TGTGCCAGCAGTCCGACAGGAAACACCATATATTTT. Protein sequence: CASSPTGNTIYF.

The chain recombines TRBV6-5 with TRBJ1-6; no clear D. Germline CDR1 MNHEY, CDR2 SVGAGI. V lost 6 bases, J lost 7 bases, and 10 bases lay in between. CDR3 length: 13 amino acids. In DNA form, the CDR3 reads TGTGCCAGCAGCCCGACAACAAATTCACCCCTCCACTTT. Translated: CASSPTTNSPLHF.

The J gene is TRBJ1-4, the V gene TRBV5-8; D is undetermined. The V and J ends lost 1 base and 8 bases respectively, with 15 bases between them. CDR3 length: 15 residues. CDR1 is SGHTS and CDR2 is YDEGEE in the germline V gene. In DNA, the CDR3 is TGTGCCAGCAGCTTGTCAGGCGGTGGCGGGGAAAAACTGTTTTTT. Protein: CASSLSGGGGEKLFF.

V gene TRBV11-3 combines with J gene TRBJ1-1, with 8 bases lining up with TRBD1. CDR1 is SGHNT and CDR2 is YENEEA in the germline V gene. The CDR3 length is 14 residues. V trimming: 5 bases; J trimming: 3 bases; junction bases outside the gene matches: 5. The DNA for the CDR3 is TGTGCCAGCAGCCCCAGGGGGCAGGACACTGAAGCTTTCTTT. Translated, it gives CASSPRGQDTEAFF.